This T cell receptor beta chain was found in a study of shared clonotypes between healthy human individuals. The length of the CDR3 is 15 residues. Germline-derived CDR1 and CDR2 are SGDLS and YYNGEE. V was cut by 0 bases and J by 0 bases, with 10 bases left in between. CD8 cells regarded as naive lacked CD45RO, were positively chosen for CCR7, and omitted terminally differentiated effector memory CD45RA+ cells. Clones were read by immunoSEQ multiplex PCR, and TCRdb kept only the in-frame ones, dropping some. In the table there are some 2 million clones, approximately 94% of which are singletons. As to this clone: Within the sample, other DNA sequences also encode this same CDR3.

Input material: naive CD8+ T cells sorted from blood. V is TRBV9 and J is TRBJ2-7; D unclear. This sequence originates from a man between 18 and 35 years old in good health. CDR3 DNA: TGTGCCAGCAGCGTAGGAGGAACAGACTCCTACGAGCAGTACTTC. It specifies CASSVGGTDSYEQYF.